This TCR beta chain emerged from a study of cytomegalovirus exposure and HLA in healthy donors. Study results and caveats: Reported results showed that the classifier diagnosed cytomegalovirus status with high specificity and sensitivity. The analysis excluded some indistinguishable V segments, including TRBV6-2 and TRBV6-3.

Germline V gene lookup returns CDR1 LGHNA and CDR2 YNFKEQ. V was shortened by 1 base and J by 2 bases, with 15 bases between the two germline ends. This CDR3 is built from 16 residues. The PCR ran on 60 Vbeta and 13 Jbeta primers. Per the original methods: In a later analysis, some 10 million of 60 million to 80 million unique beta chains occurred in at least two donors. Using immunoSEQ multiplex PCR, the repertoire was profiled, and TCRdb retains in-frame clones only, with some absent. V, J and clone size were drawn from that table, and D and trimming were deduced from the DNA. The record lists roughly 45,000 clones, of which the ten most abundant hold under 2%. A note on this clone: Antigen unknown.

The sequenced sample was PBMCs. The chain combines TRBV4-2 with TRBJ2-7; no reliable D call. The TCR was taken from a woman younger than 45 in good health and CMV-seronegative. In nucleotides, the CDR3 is TGTGCCAGCAGCCAAGGTCTTGGGCAGCCCGCCTACGAGCAGTACTTC. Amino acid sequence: CASSQGLGQPAYEQYF.